The sequence of this T cell receptor (beta chain) was determined in a study of cytomegalovirus exposure and HLA in healthy donors. Study results and limitations: In a later analysis, specific HLA alleles were associated with 16,000 or so TCR beta sequences at a 0.05 false discovery rate.

Germline CDR1 is MNHEY and CDR2 is SVGAGI. The CDR3 extends over 14 amino acids. Unmatched junction bases numbered 10, after V lost 7 bases and J lost 5 bases. As for this clone: Its antigen is not known.

Primers included in the PCR were 60 Vbeta and 13 Jbeta primers. Sequencing used immunoSEQ multiplex PCR; TCRdb keeps in-frame clones, though not all of them. The data contain just over 150,000 clones, about 80% of them singletons. This clonotype was sampled from a woman in her fifties or sixties in good health and CMV-seropositive. The sequenced sample consisted of PBMCs. The J gene is TRBJ2-5, the V gene TRBV6-5; the match to TRBD1 covers 7 bases. Written as DNA, the CDR3 is TGTGCCAGCAACAAAAGGGGACAGTGGGAGACCCAGTACTTC. This codes for CASNKRGQWETQYF.